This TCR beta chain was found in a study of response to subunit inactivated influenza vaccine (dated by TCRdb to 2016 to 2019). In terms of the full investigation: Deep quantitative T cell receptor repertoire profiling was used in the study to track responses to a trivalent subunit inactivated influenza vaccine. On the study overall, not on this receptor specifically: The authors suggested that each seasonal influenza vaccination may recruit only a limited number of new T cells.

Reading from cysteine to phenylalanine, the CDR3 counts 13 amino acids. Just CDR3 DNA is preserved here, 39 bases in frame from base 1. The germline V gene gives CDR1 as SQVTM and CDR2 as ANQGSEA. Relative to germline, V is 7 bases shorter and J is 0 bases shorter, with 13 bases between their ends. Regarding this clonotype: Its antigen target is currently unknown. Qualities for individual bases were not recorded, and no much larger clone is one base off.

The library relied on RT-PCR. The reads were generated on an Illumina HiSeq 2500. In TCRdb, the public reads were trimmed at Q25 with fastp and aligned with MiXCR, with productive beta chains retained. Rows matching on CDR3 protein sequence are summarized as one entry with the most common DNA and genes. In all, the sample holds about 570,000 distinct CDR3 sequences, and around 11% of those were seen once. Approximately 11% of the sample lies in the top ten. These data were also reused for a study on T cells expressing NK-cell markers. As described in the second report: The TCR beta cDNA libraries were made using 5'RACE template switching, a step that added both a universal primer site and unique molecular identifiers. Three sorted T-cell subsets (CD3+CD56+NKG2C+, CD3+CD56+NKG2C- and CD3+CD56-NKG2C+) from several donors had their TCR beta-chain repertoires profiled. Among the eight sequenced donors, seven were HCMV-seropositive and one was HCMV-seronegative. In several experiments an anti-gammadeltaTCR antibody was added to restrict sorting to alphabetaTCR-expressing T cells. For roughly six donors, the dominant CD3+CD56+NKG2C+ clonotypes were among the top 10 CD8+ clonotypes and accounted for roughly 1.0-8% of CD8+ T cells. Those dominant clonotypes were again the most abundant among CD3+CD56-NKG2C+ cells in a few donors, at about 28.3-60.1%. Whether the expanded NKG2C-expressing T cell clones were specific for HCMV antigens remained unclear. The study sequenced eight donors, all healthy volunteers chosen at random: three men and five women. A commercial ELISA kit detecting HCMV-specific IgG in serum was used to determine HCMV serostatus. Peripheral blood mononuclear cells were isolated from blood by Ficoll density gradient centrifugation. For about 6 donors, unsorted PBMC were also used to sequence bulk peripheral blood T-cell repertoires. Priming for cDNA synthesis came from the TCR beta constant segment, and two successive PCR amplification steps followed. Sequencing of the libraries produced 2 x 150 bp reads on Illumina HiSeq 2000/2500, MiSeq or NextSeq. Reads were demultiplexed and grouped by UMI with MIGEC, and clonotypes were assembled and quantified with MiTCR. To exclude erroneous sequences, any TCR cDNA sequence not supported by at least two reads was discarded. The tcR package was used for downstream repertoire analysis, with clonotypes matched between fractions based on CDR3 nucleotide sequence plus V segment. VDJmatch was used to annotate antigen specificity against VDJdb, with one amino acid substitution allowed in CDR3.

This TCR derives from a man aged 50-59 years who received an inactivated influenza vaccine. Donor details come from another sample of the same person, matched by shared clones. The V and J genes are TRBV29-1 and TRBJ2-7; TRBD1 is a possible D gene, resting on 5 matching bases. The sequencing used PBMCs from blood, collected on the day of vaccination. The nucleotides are TGCAGCGCAAAAAGTACAGGCTCCTACGAGCAGTACTTC. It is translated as CSAKSTGSYEQYF.